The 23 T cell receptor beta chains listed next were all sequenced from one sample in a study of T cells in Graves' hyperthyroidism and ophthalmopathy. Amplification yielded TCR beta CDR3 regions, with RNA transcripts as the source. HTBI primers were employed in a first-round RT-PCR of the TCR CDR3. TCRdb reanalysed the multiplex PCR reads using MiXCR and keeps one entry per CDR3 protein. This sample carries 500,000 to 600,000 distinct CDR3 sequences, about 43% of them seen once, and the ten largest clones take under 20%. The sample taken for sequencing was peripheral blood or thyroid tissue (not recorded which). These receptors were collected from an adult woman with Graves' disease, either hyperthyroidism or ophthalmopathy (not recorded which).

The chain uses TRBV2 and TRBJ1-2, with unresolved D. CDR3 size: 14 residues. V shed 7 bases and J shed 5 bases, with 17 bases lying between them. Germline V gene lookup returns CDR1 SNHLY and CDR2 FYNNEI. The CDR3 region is CASNRLAGMYGYTF. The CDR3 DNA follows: TGTGCCAGCAATCGACTAGCGGGGATGTATGGCTACACCTTC.

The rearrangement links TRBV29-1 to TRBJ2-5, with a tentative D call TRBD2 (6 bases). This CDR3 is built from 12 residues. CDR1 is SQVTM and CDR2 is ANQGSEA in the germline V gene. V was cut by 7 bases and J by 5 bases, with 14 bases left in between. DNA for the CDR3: TGCAGCGGGAGGGCCGCGGAGGAGACCCAGTACTTC. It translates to CSGRAAEETQYF. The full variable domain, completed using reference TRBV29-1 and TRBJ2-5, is SAVISQKPSRDICQRGTSLTIQCQVDSQVTMMFWYRQQPGQSLTLIATANQGSEATYESGFVIDKFPISRPNLTFSTLTVSNMSPEDSSIYLCSGRAAEETQYFGPGTRLLVL.

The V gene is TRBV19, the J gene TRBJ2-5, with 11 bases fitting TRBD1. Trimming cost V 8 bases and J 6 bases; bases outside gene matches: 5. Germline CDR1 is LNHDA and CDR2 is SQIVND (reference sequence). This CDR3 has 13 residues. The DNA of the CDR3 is TGTGCCAGTGCGGACAGGGGGCGGAAGACCCAGTACTTC. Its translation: CASADRGRKTQYF.

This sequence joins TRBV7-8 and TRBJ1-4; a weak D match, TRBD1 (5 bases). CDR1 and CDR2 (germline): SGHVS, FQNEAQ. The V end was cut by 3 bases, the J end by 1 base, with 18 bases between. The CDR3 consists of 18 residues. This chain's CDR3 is CASSFFRVAGLTNEKLFF. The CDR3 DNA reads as TGTGCCAGCAGCTTTTTTAGGGTAGCGGGACTAACTAATGAAAAACTGTTTTTT.

The CDR3 nucleotides read TGTGCCAGCAGTTTATGGGCTGTAGCTGGCTACACCTTC. Translated: CASSLWAVAGYTF. This chain uses TRBV2 with TRBJ1-2, with D uncertain. Trimming removed 5 bases at V and 7 bases at J, with 14 bases between. The CDR3 is made up of 13 amino acids. The germline V gene encodes CDR1 SNHLY and CDR2 FYNNEI.

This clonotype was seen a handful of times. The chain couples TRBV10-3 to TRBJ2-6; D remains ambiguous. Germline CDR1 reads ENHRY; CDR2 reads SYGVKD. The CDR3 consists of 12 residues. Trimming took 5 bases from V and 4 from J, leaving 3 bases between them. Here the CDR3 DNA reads TGTGCCATCAGTCCAGGGGCCAACGTCCTGACTTTC. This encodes CAISPGANVLTF.

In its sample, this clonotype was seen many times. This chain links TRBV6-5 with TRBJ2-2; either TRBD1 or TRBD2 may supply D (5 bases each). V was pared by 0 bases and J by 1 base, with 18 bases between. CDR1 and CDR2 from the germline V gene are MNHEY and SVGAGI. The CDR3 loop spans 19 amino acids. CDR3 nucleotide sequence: TGTGCCAGCAGTTACTCGACCCCATTTGGGGGATGGAACACCGGGGAGCTGTTTTTT. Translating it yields CASSYSTPFGGWNTGELFF.

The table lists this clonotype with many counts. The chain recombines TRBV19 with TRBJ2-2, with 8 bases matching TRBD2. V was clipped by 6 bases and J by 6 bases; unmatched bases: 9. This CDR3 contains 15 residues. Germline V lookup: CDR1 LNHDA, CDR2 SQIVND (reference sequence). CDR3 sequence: CASSALAGFAGELFF. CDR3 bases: TGTGCCAGTAGCGCGCTAGCGGGTTTTGCCGGGGAGCTGTTTTTT.

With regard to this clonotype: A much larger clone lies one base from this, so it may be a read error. CDR3 sequence (DNA): TGTGCCAGAAGAACTACAGGCGACCAAGAGACCCAGTACTTC. The encoded protein is CARRTTGDQETQYF. The chain combines TRBV10-3 with TRBJ2-5; the D gene is possibly TRBD1 (5 bases). CDR1 is ENHRY and CDR2 is SYGVKD in the germline V gene. The CDR3 spans 14 residues. V was cut by 10 bases and J by 0 bases, with 15 bases left in between.

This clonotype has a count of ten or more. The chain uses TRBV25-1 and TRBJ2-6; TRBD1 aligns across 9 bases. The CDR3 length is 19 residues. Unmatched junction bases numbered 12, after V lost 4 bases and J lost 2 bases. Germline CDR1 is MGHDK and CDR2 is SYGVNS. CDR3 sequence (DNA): TGTGCCAGCAGTGGGGGGACGGGACAGGGCCTTACTGGGGCCAACGTCCTGACTTTC. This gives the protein CASSGGTGQGLTGANVLTF.

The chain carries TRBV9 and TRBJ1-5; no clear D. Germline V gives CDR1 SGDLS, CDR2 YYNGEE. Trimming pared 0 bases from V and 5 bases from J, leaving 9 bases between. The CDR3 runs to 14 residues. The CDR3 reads CASSVGVFDQPQHF. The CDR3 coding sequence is TGTGCCAGCAGCGTAGGGGTGTTTGATCAGCCCCAGCATTTT.

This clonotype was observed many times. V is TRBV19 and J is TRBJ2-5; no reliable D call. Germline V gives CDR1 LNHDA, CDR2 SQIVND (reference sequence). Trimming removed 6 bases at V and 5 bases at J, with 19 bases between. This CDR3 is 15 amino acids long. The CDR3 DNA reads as TGTGCCAGTAGGAAGGGTTTCTTTGCCGGGGAGACCCAGTACTTC. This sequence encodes CASRKGFFAGETQYF.

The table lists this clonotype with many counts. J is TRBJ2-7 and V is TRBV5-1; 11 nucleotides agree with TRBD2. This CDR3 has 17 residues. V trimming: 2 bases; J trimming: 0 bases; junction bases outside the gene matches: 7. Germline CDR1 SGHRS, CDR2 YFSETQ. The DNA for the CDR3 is TGCGCCAGCAGCTTACAACCGGGACTAGCGGCCTCCTACGAGCAGTACTTC. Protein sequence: CASSLQPGLAASYEQYF.

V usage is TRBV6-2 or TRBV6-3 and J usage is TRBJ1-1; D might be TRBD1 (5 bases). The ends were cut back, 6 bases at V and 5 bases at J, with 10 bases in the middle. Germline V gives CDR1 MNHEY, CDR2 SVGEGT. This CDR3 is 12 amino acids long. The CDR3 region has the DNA TGTGCCAGCAGACCAGGGAAGACTGAAGCTTTCTTT. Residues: CASRPGKTEAFF.

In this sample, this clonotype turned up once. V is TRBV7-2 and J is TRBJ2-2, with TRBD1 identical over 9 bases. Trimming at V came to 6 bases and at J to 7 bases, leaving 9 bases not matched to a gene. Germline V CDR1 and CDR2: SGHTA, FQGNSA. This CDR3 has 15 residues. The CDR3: CASRGLQGAGGELFF. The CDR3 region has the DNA TGTGCCAGCAGGGGACTACAGGGGGCCGGCGGGGAGCTGTTTTTT.

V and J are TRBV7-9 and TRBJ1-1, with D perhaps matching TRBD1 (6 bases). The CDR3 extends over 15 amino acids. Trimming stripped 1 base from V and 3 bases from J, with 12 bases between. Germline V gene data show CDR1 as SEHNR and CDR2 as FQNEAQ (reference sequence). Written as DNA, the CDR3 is TGTGCCAGCAGCTTAGAGGGGGGGAGGCACACTGAAGCTTTCTTT. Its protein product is CASSLEGGRHTEAFF.

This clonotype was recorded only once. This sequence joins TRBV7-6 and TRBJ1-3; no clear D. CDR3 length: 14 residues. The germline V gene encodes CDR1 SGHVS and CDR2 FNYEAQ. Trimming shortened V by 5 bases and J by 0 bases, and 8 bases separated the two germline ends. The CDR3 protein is CASSADGSGNTIYF. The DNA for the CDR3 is TGTGCCAGCAGCGCGGACGGCTCTGGAAACACCATATATTTT.

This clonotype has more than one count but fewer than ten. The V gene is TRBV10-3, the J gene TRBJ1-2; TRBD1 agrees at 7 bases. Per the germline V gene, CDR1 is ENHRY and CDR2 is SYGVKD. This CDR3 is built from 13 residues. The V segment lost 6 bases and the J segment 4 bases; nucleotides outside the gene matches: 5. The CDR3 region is CAIRGDSSYGYTF. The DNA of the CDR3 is TGTGCCATCAGGGGGGACAGCTCCTATGGCTACACCTTC.

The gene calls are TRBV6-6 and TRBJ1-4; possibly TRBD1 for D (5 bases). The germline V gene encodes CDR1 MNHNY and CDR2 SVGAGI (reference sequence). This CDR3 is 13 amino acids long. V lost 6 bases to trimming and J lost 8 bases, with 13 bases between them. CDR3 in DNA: TGTGCCAGCAGGTCCGACAGTTGGGAAAAACTGTTTTTT. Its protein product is CASRSDSWEKLFF.

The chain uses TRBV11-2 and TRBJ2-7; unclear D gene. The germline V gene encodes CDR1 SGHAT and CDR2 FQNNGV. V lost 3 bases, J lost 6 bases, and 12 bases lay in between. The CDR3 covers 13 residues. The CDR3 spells CASSFGAGVEQYF. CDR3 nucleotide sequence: TGTGCCAGCAGCTTTGGTGCTGGGGTCGAGCAGTACTTC.

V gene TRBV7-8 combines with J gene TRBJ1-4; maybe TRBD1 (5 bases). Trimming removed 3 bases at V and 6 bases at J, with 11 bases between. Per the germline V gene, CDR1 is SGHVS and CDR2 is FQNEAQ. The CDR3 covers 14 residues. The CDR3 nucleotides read TGTGCCAGCAGCTTCGGCAGGGACGATGAAAAACTGTTTTTT. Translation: CASSFGRDDEKLFF.

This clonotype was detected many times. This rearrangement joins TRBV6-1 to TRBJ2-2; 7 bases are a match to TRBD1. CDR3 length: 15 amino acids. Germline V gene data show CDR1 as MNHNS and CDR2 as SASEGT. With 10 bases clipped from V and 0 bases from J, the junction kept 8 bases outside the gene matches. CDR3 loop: CATRTGTANTGELFF. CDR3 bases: TGTGCCACTCGAACCGGGACAGCGAACACCGGGGAGCTGTTTTTT.

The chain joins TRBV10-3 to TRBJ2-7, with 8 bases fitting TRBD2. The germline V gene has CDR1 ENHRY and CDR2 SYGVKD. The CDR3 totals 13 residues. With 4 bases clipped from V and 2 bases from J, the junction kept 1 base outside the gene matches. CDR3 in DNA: TGTGCCATCAGTGGGACTAGCACCTACGAGCAGTACTTC. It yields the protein CAISGTSTYEQYF.